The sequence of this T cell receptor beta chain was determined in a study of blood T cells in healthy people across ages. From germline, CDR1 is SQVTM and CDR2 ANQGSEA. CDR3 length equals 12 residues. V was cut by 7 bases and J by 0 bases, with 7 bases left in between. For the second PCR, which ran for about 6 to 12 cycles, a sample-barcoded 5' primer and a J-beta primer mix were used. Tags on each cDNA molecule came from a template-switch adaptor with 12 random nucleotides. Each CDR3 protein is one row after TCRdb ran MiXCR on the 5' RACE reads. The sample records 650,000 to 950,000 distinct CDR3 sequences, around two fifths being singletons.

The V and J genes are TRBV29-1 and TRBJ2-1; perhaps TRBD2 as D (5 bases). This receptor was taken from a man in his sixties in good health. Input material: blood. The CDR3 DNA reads TGCAGCGGGGAGTTCTCCTACAATGAGCAGTTCTTC. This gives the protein CSGEFSYNEQFF.